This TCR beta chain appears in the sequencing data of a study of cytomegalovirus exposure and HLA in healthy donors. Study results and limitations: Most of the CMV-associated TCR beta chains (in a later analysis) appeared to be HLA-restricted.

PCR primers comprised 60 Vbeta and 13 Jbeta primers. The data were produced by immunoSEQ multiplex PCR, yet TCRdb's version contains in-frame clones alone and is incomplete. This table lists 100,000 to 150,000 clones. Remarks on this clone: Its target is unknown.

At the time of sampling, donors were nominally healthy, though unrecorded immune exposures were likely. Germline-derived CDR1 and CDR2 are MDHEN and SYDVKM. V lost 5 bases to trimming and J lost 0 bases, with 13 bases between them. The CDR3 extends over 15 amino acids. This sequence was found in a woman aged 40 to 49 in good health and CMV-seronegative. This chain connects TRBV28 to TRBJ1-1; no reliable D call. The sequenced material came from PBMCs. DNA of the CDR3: TGTGCCAGCAGTGGGCTGGCCGGCCTGAACACTGAAGCTTTCTTT. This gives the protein CASSGLAGLNTEAFF.